The rows below give T cell receptor beta chains drawn from one sample of a study of T cell repertoires in cytomegalovirus infection. TCRdb re-analysed the reads in MiXCR, keeping a single row per CDR3 protein. Among about 230,000 distinct CDR3 sequences listed, about 23% were seen once. Sequencing used CD8+ T cells from PBMCs. All receptors come from a human donor in good health (CMV status not recorded). Some clones in this sample may be carry-over from other donors' samples. Each CDR3 is given without its conserved first and last residue. A D gene is named only where the DNA matches it firmly. Clone size is stated in some rows and not others, as once, few, many or a class when expanded.

cdr3_aa j_call clone_size d_call v_call
ASSSSGDEQY TRBJ2-7 . . TRBV7-9
SARDGGQGIYEQY TRBJ2-7 . TRBD1 TRBV20-1
SVVPRDSGYEQY TRBJ2-7 . TRBD1 TRBV29-1
ASSLLYGTGTDSYNEQF TRBJ2-1 . . TRBV28
ASSPPLRAELKETEAF TRBJ1-1 . . TRBV28
ASSLGLDTDTQY TRBJ2-3 few . TRBV5-4
ASSHIGRDQETQY TRBJ2-5 . . TRBV7-1
ASSYLGTSAYNEQF TRBJ2-1 few TRBD2 TRBV6-2/TRBV6-3
SASDTMNTGELF TRBJ2-2 . . TRBV20-1
SVGGAGTSNQPQH TRBJ1-5 . . TRBV29-1
ASSLYQGNFHEQY TRBJ2-7 many . TRBV28